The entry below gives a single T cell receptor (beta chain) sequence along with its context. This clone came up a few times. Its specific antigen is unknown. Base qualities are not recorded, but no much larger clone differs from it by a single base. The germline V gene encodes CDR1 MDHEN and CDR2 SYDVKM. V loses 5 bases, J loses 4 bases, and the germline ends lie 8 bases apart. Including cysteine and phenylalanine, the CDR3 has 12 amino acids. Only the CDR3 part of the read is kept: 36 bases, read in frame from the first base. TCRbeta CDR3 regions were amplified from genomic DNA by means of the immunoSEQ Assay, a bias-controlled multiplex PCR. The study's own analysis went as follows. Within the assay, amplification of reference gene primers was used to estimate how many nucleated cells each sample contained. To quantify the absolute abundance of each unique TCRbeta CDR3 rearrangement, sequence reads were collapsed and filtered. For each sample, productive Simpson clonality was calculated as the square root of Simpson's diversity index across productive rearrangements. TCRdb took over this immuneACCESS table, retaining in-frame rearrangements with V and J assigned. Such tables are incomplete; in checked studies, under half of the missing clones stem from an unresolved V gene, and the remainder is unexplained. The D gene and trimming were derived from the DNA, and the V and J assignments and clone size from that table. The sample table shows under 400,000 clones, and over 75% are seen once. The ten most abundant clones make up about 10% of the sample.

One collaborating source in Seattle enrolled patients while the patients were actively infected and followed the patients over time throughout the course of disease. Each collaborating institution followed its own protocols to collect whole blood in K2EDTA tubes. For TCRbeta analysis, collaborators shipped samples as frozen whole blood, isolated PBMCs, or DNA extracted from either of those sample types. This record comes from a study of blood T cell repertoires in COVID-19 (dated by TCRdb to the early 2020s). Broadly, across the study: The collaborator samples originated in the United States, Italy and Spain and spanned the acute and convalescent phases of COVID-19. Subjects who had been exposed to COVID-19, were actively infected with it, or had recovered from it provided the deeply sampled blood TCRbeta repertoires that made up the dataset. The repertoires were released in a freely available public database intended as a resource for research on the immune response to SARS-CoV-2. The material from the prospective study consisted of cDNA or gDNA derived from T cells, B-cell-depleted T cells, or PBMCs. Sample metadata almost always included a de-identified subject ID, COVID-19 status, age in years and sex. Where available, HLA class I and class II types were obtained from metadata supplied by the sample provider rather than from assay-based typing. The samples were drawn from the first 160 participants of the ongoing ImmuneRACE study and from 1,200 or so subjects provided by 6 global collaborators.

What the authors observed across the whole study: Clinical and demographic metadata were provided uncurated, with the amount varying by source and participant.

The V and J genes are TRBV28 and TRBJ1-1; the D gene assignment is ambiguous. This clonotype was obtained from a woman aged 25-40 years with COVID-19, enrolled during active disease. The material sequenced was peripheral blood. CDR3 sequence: CASSRRVTEAFF. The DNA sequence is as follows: TGTGCCAGCAGTCGGCGGGTCACTGAAGCTTTCTTT.